Sequencing of this T cell receptor (beta chain) was carried out in a study of T cell responses to AZD1222 COVID-19 vaccine. Sequencing was performed with immunoSEQ multiplex PCR; in TCRdb, only in-frame clones are kept and a portion is missing. The sample carries roughly 180,000 clones, roughly 94% recorded once. Study results and limitations: All repertoire sampling was performed exclusively after the peak T cell response. Spike-specific TCR breadth and depth rose after two AZD1222 doses. Among vaccine-associated CD4 TCRs, coverage spanned spike, with dominance at 160-218 and 743-854.

The ends were cut back, 6 bases at V and 3 bases at J, with 11 bases in the middle. CDR1 is LNHDA, CDR2 SQIVND, per germline (reference sequence). The CDR3 totals 13 residues. For this clone: Its antigen is unidentified.

The sequence was obtained from an adult in good health. Source: peripheral blood, taken on day 0 of AZD1222 vaccination. The chain carries TRBV19 and TRBJ1-2; a weak D match, TRBD1 (5 bases). CDR3: CASSRQQDYGYTF. CDR3 bases: TGTGCCAGTAGCAGACAGCAAGACTATGGCTACACCTTC.